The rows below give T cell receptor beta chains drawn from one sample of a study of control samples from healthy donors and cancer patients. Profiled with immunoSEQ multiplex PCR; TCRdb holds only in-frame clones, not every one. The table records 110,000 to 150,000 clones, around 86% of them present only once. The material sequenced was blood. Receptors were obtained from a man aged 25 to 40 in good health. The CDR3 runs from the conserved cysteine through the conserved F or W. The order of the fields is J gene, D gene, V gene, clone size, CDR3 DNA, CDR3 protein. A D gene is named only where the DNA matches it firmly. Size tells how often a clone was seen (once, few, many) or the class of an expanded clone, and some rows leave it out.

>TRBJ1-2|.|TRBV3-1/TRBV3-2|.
TGTGCCAGCAGCCAAGTCTTTGACATACTCCAAGCTAACTATGGCTACACCTTC
CASSQVFDILQANYGYTF
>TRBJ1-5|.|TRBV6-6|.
TGTGCCAGCAGAAGCCAGGGGTTTAGCAATCAGCCCCAGCATTTT
CASRSQGFSNQPQHF
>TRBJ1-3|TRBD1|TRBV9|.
TGTGCCAGCAGCGTAATGACAGGGACTGGAAACACCATATATTTT
CASSVMTGTGNTIYF
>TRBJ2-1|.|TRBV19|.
TGTGCCAGTAGTAGAAGACAGTACAATGAGCAGTTCTTC
CASSRRQYNEQFF
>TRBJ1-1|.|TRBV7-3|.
TGTGCCAGCAGCTTACTGAGGGGCGAGTCAGCTTTCTTT
CASSLLRGESAFF
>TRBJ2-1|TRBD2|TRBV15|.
TGTGCCACCAGCGAGACTAGCGGGGTGGATGGTGAGCAGTTCTTC
CATSETSGVDGEQFF
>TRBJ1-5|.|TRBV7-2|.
TGTGCCAGCAGCTTATCTGTGACAGGCAATCAGCCCCAGCATTTT
CASSLSVTGNQPQHF
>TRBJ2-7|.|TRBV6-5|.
TGTGCCAGCACGAGAAGGGAAACGGGTTACTACGAGCAGTACTTC
CASTRRETGYYEQYF
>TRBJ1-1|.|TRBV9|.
TGTGCCAGCAGCGTAGGGGGGTCCACTGAAGCTTTCTTT
CASSVGGSTEAFF
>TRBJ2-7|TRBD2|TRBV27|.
TGTGCCAGCGGAGTGACTAGCGCGATCTACGAGCAGTACTTC
CASGVTSAIYEQYF
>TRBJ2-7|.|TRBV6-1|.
TGTGCCAGCAGTGAAGCGCCCGGGGGTTCCCTCTACGAGCAGTACTTC
CASSEAPGGSLYEQYF
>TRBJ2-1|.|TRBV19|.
TGTGCCAGTAGTATCCCCCAGGTCTCCTACAATGAGCAGTTCTTC
CASSIPQVSYNEQFF
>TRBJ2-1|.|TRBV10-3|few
TGTGCCATCAGTGACGCGAGGTCTGAGCAGTTCTTC
CAISDARSEQFF
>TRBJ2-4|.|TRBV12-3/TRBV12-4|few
TGTGCCAGCAGTTTTTCTATGGGAAACATTCAGTACTTC
CASSFSMGNIQYF
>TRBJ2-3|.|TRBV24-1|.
TGTGCCACCAGTGGGGGCGGGGCTAGCACAGATACGCAGTATTTT
CATSGGGASTDTQYF
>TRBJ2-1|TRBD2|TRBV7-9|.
TGTGCCAGCAGCTGGACTAGCGGGAAGTATTACAATGAGCAGTTCTTC
CASSWTSGKYYNEQFF
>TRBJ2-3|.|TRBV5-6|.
TGTGCCAGCAGCATGGATCGCACAGATACGCAGTATTTT
CASSMDRTDTQYF
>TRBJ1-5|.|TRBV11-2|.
TGTGCCAGCAGCTTGGCTGGCAATCAGCCCCAGCATTTT
CASSLAGNQPQHF
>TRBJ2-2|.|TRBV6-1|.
TGTGCCAGCACTGAACAGGGTAACACCGGGGAGCTGTTTTTT
CASTEQGNTGELFF
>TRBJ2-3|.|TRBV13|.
TGTGCCAGCAGCTGGACGGAGAAACCCACAGATACGCAGTATTTT
CASSWTEKPTDTQYF
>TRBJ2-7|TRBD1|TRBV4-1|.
TGCGCCAGCAGCCCTGGGACAGGGGCGCGCGAGCAGTACTTC
CASSPGTGAREQYF
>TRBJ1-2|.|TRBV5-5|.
TGTGCCAGCAGCCCAACGACAGTAAAAAACTATGGCTACACCTTC
CASSPTTVKNYGYTF
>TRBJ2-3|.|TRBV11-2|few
TGTGCCAGCAGCTTAGATTTCCCCACAGATACGCAGTATTTT
CASSLDFPTDTQYF
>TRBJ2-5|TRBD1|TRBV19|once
TGTGCCAGTAGTATAGCCGGGACAGGGGGCGAGACCCAGTACTTC
CASSIAGTGGETQYF
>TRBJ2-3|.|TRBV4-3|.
TGCGCCAGCAGCCAAGAGTCTGTTAGTGGAACTAGCACAGATACGCAGTATTTT
CASSQESVSGTSTDTQYF
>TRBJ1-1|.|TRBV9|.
TGTGCCAGCAGCGTAGGGGGGAGCACTGAAGCTTTCTTT
CASSVGGSTEAFF
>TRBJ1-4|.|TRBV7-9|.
TGTGCCAGCAGCCCATCGGCGAGTTGGGCTAATGAAAAACTGTTTTTT
CASSPSASWANEKLFF
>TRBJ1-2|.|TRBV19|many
TGTGCCAGTAAGGAGGAAGGATGGGTAGCTAACTATGGCTACACCTTC
CASKEEGWVANYGYTF
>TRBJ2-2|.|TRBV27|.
TGTGCCAGCAGTTTATCAAGACAGGATAACACCGGGGAGCTGTTTTTT
CASSLSRQDNTGELFF
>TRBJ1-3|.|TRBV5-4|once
TGTGCCAGCAGCTTAGGGGGGGGTTCTGGAAACACCATATATTTT
CASSLGGGSGNTIYF
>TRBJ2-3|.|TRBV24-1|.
TGTGCCACCAGGGGGATCACAGATACGCAGTATTTT
CATRGITDTQYF
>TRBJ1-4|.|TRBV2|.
TGTGCCAGCGATAACCAGGGTTCGGAAAAACTGTTTTTT
CASDNQGSEKLFF
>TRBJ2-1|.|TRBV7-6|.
TGTGCCAGCAGCTTAGGGGGTGAGGCGGGCAAGCAGTTCTTC
CASSLGGEAGKQFF
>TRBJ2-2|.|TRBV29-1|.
TGCAGCGTTCGGTCAGCGGCTCGTGGTGGGGAGCTGTTTTTT
CSVRSAARGGELFF
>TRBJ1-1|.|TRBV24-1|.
TGTGCCACCGCCCGATCGGCATCCACTGAAGCTTTCTTT
CATARSASTEAFF
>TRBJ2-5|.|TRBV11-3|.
TGTGCCAGCGGGCTTCGGACCCAGTACTTC
CASGLRTQYF
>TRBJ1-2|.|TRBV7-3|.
TGTGCCAGCAGCTTGGGGCCGAACTATGGCTACACCTTC
CASSLGPNYGYTF
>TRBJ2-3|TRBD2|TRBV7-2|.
TGTGCCAGCAGCCCAGGTGGGCTCGCGAGCGGGAGGGGAGATACGCAGTATTTT
CASSPGGLASGRGDTQYF